This entry is about one TCR beta chain. Its antigen is still unknown. The data are from a study of OX40 agonist ivuxolimab in advanced cancers. Study overall: Intravenous ivuxolimab was administered to patients every 2 weeks at 0.01 to 10 mg/kg. General study points: Expanded peripheral T cell antigen specificity was not determined. By week 6 at 0.1 to 3.0 mg/kg, blood CD4+ and CD8+ T cells had expanded clonally.

Drawing of blood for sampling happened at baseline, at cycle 4 day 1, and at cycle 7 day 1. V was clipped by 5 bases and J by 4 bases, with 12 bases between them. The CDR3 consists of 14 residues. The germline CDR1 and CDR2 sequences are KGHSH and LQKENI. Libraries were prepared by immunoSEQ multiplex PCR; TCRdb keeps only in-frame clonotypes and omits some of them. The sample has some 74,000 clones, around 90% seen once. The rearrangement joins TRBV18 to TRBJ1-5; a possible D gene is TRBD1 (6 bases). The sample consisted of CD4+ or CD8+ T cells sorted from blood, taken in a trial of the OX40 agonist ivuxolimab. The source of this sequence is an adult with an advanced solid tumor such as melanoma, head and neck, liver or kidney cancer. The CDR3: CASSGGGENQPQHF. Written as DNA, the CDR3 is TGTGCCAGCTCAGGGGGGGGCGAAAATCAGCCCCAGCATTTT.